The 14 T cell receptor gamma chains below all came from one sample that was sequenced in a study of human gamma delta and Vdelta1 T cells. The antigens for these receptors are not known. TCRdb reanalysed the PCR reads via CATT. The data show about 4,500 gamma-chain clones, under 35% seen once. The sequenced sample was Vdelta1 gamma-delta T cells from blood grown in culture (DOT cells). Every receptor here comes from a human donor in good health.

In this sample, this clone turned up a few times. The chain recombines TRGV3 with TRGJ1 or TRGJ2. The CDR3 spans 15 residues. V trimming: 2 bases; J trimming: 0 bases; junction bases outside the gene matches: 7. Germline CDR1 VTNTFY, CDR2 YDVSTARD (reference sequence). CDR3 sequence (DNA): TGTGCCACCTGGGACACGAGTCCGAATTATTATAAGAAACTCTTT. As protein: CATWDTSPNYYKKLF.

This clone was detected a few times. Other nucleotide sequences in the sample specify the same CDR3. The chain recombines TRGV5 with TRGJ1 or TRGJ2. Germline lookup yields CDR1 VINAFY and CDR2 YDVSNSKD. The CDR3 has 11 residues. Trimming took 3 bases from V and 7 from J; bases not matched to a gene: 3. The CDR3 protein is CATWDRYKKLF. CDR3 DNA: TGTGCCACCTGGGACCGGTATAAGAAACTCTTT.

This clone was seen a handful of times. The genes are TRGV5 and TRGJ1 or TRGJ2. The germline CDR1 and CDR2 sequences are VINAFY and YDVSNSKD. This CDR3 contains 15 residues. V shed 0 bases and J 3 bases; nucleotides not matched to a gene: 8. CDR3: CATWDRPTFYYKKLF. In DNA, the CDR3 is TGTGCCACCTGGGACAGGCCTACCTTTTATTATAAGAAACTCTTT.

This clone was observed a few times. The chain links TRGV9 to TRGJ1 or TRGJ2. This CDR3 region has 11 residues. Germline V gene lookup returns CDR1 GITISATS and CDR2 ISYDGTV (reference sequence). V was pared by 9 bases and J by 9 bases, with 11 bases of the junction left unmatched. The CDR3 sequence is CALRRAGKKLF. CDR3 sequence (DNA): TGTGCCTTGCGGAGAGCGGGTAAGAAACTCTTT.

This clone was picked up a small number of times. The J gene is TRGJ1 or TRGJ2, the V gene TRGV9. This CDR3 has 15 residues. The junction had 8 bases not matched to a gene; V was cut back by 0 bases and J by 3 bases. CDR1 is GITISATS and CDR2 is ISYDGTV in the germline V gene (reference sequence). CDR3 coding DNA: TGTGCCTTGTGGGAGGTGCACGACCCTTATTATAAGAAACTCTTT. This translates into CALWEVHDPYYKKLF.

This clone has more than one count but fewer than ten. The chain recombines TRGV3 with TRGJ1 or TRGJ2. The CDR3 spans 13 residues. The V and J ends lost 0 bases and 8 bases, in that order; junction bases with no gene match: 7. Germline CDR1 VTNTFY, CDR2 YDVSTARD (reference sequence). The CDR3 here is CATWDRRSDKKLF. CDR3 in DNA: TGTGCCACCTGGGACAGGCGTTCGGATAAGAAACTCTTT.

This chain connects TRGV8 to TRGJP2. In germline, CDR1 is VENAVY, CDR2 YDSYNSRV. With V trimmed by 0 bases and J by 10 bases, 11 bases remained unmatched. CDR3 length equals 15 residues. CDR3 in amino acids: CATWDRQRRIWIKTF. The CDR3 DNA follows: TGTGCCACCTGGGATAGGCAAAGGAGGATTTGGATCAAGACGTTT.

V is TRGV4 and J is TRGJP2. The V gene's germline CDR1 is EGSTGY and CDR2 YDSYTSSV. CDR3 length equals 15 residues. Unmatched junction bases numbered 7, after V lost 3 bases and J lost 3 bases. In DNA form, the CDR3 reads TGTGCCACCTGGGATCCAATGGGTAGTGATTGGATCAAGACGTTT. Its translation is CATWDPMGSDWIKTF.

J is TRGJ1 or TRGJ2 and V is TRGV4. The CDR3 loop spans 11 amino acids. After removal of 1 base from V and 12 bases from J, the junction contained 6 bases not matched to a gene. Germline V gene lookup returns CDR1 EGSTGY and CDR2 YDSYTSSV. In DNA, the CDR3 is TGTGCCACCTGGGATGGAGGGTGGAAACTCTTT. It specifies CATWDGGWKLF.

This clone came up a few times. The sample has other DNA sequences that encode this CDR3 too. The rearrangement links TRGV3 to TRGJ1 or TRGJ2. V gave up 4 bases and J gave up 7 bases; unmatched junction bases: 4. This CDR3 comprises 11 residues. Germline V gives CDR1 VTNTFY, CDR2 YDVSTARD (reference sequence). The CDR3 region is CATWDSYKKLF. CDR3 in DNA: TGTGCCACCTGGGATTCCTATAAGAAACTCTTT.

The chain is built from TRGV9 and TRGJ1 or TRGJ2. This CDR3 is built from 11 residues. Germline CDR1 is GITISATS and CDR2 is ISYDGTV (reference sequence). V trimming: 3 bases; J trimming: 10 bases; junction bases outside the gene matches: 6. As DNA, the CDR3 is TGTGCCTTGTGGGAGCTTAACAAGAAACTCTTT. It translates to CALWELNKKLF.

This clone came up a few times. The rearrangement links TRGV5 to TRGJ1 or TRGJ2. The trim removed 3 bases at V and 6 bases at J, leaving 5 bases unmatched. The CDR3 is 12 amino acids. Germline assignment: CDR1 VINAFY and CDR2 YDVSNSKD. In nucleotides, the CDR3 is TGTGCCACCTGGGACGGTTTTTATAAGAAACTCTTT. Its translation is CATWDGFYKKLF.

This clone was observed a handful of times. V and J are TRGV4 and TRGJ1 or TRGJ2. J was trimmed by 7 bases and V by 4 bases; bases with no gene match: 13. Germline loops: CDR1 EGSTGY, CDR2 YDSYTSSV. This CDR3 spans 14 amino acids. CDR3 sequence: CATWDGLAGYKKLF. The CDR3 coding sequence is TGTGCCACCTGGGACGGTCTCGCGGGGTATAAGAAACTCTTT.

A few counts support this clone. The V gene is TRGV9, the J gene TRGJ1 or TRGJ2. V lost 0 bases and J lost 8; bases outside the gene matches: 13. The CDR3 sequence is 15 residues long. Per germline, CDR1 GITISATS and CDR2 ISYDGTV (reference sequence). The CDR3 DNA reads TGTGCCTTGTGGGAGGTGCAGATTGATCCTAATAAGAAACTCTTT. It codes for CALWEVQIDPNKKLF.